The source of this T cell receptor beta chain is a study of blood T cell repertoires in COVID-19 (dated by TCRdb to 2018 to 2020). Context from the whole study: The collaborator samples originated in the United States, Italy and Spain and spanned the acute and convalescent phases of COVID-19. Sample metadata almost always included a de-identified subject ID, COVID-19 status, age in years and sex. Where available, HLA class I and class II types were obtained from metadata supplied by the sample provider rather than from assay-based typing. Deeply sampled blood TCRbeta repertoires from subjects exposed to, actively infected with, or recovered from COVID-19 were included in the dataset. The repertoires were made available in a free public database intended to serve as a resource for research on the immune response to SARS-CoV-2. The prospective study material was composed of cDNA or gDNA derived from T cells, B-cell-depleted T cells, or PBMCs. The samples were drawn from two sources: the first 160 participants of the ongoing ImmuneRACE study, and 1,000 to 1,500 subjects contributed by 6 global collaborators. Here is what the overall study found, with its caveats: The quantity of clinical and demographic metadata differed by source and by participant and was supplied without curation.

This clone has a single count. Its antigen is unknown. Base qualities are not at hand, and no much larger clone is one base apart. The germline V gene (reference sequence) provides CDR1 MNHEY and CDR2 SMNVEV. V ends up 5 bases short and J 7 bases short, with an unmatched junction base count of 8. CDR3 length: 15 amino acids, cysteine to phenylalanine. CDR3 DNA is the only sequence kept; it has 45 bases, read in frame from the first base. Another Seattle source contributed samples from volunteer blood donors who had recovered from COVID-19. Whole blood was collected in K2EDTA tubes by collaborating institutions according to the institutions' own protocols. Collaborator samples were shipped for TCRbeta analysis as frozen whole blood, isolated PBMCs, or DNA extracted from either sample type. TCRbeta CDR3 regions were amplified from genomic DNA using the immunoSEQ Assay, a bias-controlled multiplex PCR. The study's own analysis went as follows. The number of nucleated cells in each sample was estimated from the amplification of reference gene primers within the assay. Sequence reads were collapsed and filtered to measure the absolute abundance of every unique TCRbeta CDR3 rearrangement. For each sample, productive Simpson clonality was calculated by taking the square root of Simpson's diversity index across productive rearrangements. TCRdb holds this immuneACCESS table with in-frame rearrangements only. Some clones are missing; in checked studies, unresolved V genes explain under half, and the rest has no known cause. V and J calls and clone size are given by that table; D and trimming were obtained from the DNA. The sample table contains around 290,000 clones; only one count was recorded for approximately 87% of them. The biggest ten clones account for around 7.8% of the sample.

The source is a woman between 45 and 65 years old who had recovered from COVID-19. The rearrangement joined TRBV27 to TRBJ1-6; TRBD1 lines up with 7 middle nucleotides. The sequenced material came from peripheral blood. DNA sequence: TGTGCCAGCAGTAGAGACAGGGAACGCAATTCACCCCTCCACTTT. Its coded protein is CASSRDRERNSPLHF.